This T cell receptor (beta chain) derives from a study of OX40 agonist ivuxolimab in advanced cancers. Study-level points and caveats: It was not determined which antigens were specifically recognized by the peripheral T cells that had undergone clonal expansion.

Sequencing used immunoSEQ multiplex PCR; TCRdb keeps in-frame clones, though not all of them. The sample lists roughly 14,000 clones; about 80% were seen once. Turning to this clone: Its antigen is not known.

The TCR was taken from an adult with an advanced solid tumor such as melanoma, head and neck, liver or kidney cancer. The sequencing used CD4+ or CD8+ T cells sorted from blood, collected in a trial of the OX40 agonist ivuxolimab.

CDR3 protein: CASSDRTAQETQYF. The CDR3 nucleotides read TGTGCCAGCAGCGACCGGACAGCCCAAGAGACCCAGTACTTC. The chain uses TRBV9 and TRBJ2-5; possible D gene TRBD1, 6 bases. This CDR3 spans 14 amino acids. V shed 3 bases and J shed 1 base, with 10 bases lying between them. From germline, CDR1 is SGDLS and CDR2 YYNGEE.